The next 15 T cell receptor beta chains were all read from a single sample in a study of early T cells in non-severe SARS-CoV-2 infection. MiXCR, run by TCRdb on the 5' RACE reads, gives a single entry per CDR3 protein. The sample contains tens of thousands of distinct CDR3 sequences, 9.5% to 15% of which appear only once. The sequences come from whole blood, collected at baseline. These receptors were collected from an adult who was a healthcare worker with PCR-confirmed SARS-CoV-2 infection or an uninfected control (not recorded which).

This clonotype was detected many times. The J gene is TRBJ2-5, the V gene TRBV5-1; possibly TRBD2 for D (5 bases). V lost 3 bases and J lost 2, with 5 bases in between. The CDR3 covers 12 residues. Germline CDR1 reads SGHRS; CDR2 reads YFSETQ. As DNA, the CDR3 is TGCGCCAGCAGCTCGGGGCAAGAGACCCAGTACTTC. Translating it yields CASSSGQETQYF.

The chain recombines TRBV12-3 or TRBV12-4 with TRBJ1-6; 12 nucleotides match TRBD1. The CDR3 has 15 residues. J was trimmed by 9 bases and V by 6 bases; bases with no gene match: 6. Here the CDR3 reads CASRGQGAVGSPLHF. Here the CDR3 DNA reads TGTGCCAGCAGGGGACAGGGGGCGGTCGGTTCACCCCTCCACTTT.

A word on this clonotype: One base away lies a much larger clone, so this may be a sequencing read error. As the CDR3 is not closed by the conserved phenylalanine or tryptophan, this likely results from a read error. This chain links TRBV7-3 with TRBJ2-3; the match to TRBD1 covers 10 bases. The ends lost 5 bases at V and 2 bases at J; junction bases unmatched: 10. In germline, CDR1 is SGHTA, CDR2 FQGTGA. The CDR3 is 17 residues long. The CDR3 nucleotides are TGTGCCAGCAGCAAAACGGGACAGGGGCTACTCACAGATACGCAGTATCTT. This codes for CASSKTGQGLLTDTQYL.

V gene TRBV28 combines with J gene TRBJ2-4; tentatively, D is TRBD1 (6 bases). The germline V gene encodes CDR1 MDHEN and CDR2 SYDVKM. This CDR3 spans 14 amino acids. V was pared by 2 bases and J by 2 bases, with 7 bases between. The CDR3 loop reads CASSLRGSKNIQYF. DNA for the CDR3: TGTGCCAGCAGTTTAAGGGGGTCCAAAAACATTCAGTACTTC.

This clonotype turned up a few times. The chain couples TRBV6-2 or TRBV6-3 to TRBJ2-1; maybe TRBD2 (6 bases). The CDR3 runs to 15 residues. The ends were cut back, 4 bases at V and 0 bases at J, with 10 bases in the middle. Germline V lookup: CDR1 MNHEY, CDR2 SVGEGT. CDR3 sequence (DNA): TGTGCCAGCAGTTCAATCGGGAGCTCCTACAATGAGCAGTTCTTC. Protein product: CASSSIGSSYNEQFF.

This rearrangement joins TRBV11-2 to TRBJ2-7, with a weak D call TRBD2 (6 bases). This CDR3 contains 15 residues. The V and J ends lost 3 bases and 0 bases respectively, with 12 bases between them. Germline CDR1 reads SGHAT; CDR2 reads FQNNGV. In nucleotides, the CDR3 is TGTGCCAGCAGCTTTCCGGGACTGAGCTCCTACGAGCAGTACTTC. Protein: CASSFPGLSSYEQYF.

This chain connects TRBV20-1 to TRBJ2-7; TRBD2 agrees at 7 bases. The V segment lost 1 base and the J segment 2 bases; nucleotides outside the gene matches: 2. Germline assignment: CDR1 DFQATT and CDR2 SNEGSKA (reference sequence). This CDR3 comprises 13 residues. The CDR3 coding sequence is TGCAGTGCTAGAGGGGAGGGTACCTACGAGCAGTACTTC. The encoded protein is CSARGEGTYEQYF.

This clonotype was observed at least ten times. This chain connects TRBV7-9 to TRBJ2-1; TRBD1 agrees at 7 bases. After removal of 6 bases from V and 0 bases from J, the junction contained 14 bases not matched to a gene. Germline V gives CDR1 SEHNR, CDR2 FQNEAQ (reference sequence). There are 18 residues in the CDR3. The chain's CDR3 is CASRPLYRGVSSYNEQFF. The CDR3 DNA reads TGTGCCAGCAGACCTCTCTACAGGGGAGTAAGCTCCTACAATGAGCAGTTCTTC.

This clonotype was counted at least ten times. The J gene is TRBJ2-3, the V gene TRBV28, with 8 bases matching TRBD2. The ends lost 6 bases at V and 3 bases at J; junction bases unmatched: 14. The CDR3 has 17 amino acids. Germline CDR1 and CDR2: MDHEN and SYDVKM. The CDR3 loop is CASSSRFERERTDTQYF. For the CDR3, the DNA is TGTGCCAGCAGCTCTCGTTTCGAGCGGGAGCGTACAGATACGCAGTATTTT.

The genes are TRBV18 and TRBJ1-5; D is perhaps TRBD1 (5 bases). The CDR3 length is 13 residues. The V gene's germline CDR1 is KGHSH and CDR2 LQKENI. V lost 1 base, J lost 7 bases, and 8 bases lay in between. The CDR3 here is CASSPLWDQPQHF. DNA of the CDR3: TGTGCCAGCTCACCACTTTGGGACCAGCCCCAGCATTTT.

The V gene is TRBV3-1, the J gene TRBJ2-7; D remains ambiguous. With 4 bases removed from V and 2 bases from J, the gap between germline ends came to 12 bases. The germline gives CDR1 LGHDT, CDR2 YNNKEL (reference sequence). The CDR3 is 14 amino acids. In DNA, the CDR3 is TGTGCCAGCAGCCGACAAAAGGGTACCTACGAGCAGTACTTC. Protein: CASSRQKGTYEQYF.

Worth noting for this clonotype: Germline is not matched at one junction end, which may reflect a read error. This chain uses TRBV9 with TRBJ2-1; D is undetermined. Germline V gene data show CDR1 as SGDLS and CDR2 as YYNGEE. The CDR3 runs 14 residues. The CDR3 spells CASSVGGTYNEQFF. The CDR3 DNA sequence: TGTGCCAGCAGCGTAGGCGGCACCTACAACGAGCAGTTCTTC.

J is TRBJ2-6 and V is TRBV5-1; D not resolved. V lost 4 bases and J 3 bases, leaving 8 bases between the germline ends. The CDR3 loop spans 14 amino acids. Germline loops: CDR1 SGHRS, CDR2 YFSETQ. Written as DNA, the CDR3 is TGCGCCAGCAGCCCAACTATTGGGGCCAACGTCCTGACTTTC. This sequence encodes CASSPTIGANVLTF.

This clonotype was counted many times. The chain has TRBV9 and TRBJ2-6, with 8 positions matching TRBD1. This CDR3 has 18 amino acids. CDR1 is SGDLS and CDR2 is YYNGEE in the germline V gene. The V segment lost 2 bases and the J segment 0 bases; nucleotides outside the gene matches: 7. Written as DNA, the CDR3 is TGTGCCAGCAGCGTTTCCGGGACAGGATTCTCTGGGGCCAACGTCCTGACTTTC. It translates to CASSVSGTGFSGANVLTF.

This chain links TRBV7-2 with TRBJ2-7; 7 positions match TRBD1. CDR3 length equals 15 residues. The germline V gene encodes CDR1 SGHTA and CDR2 FQGNSA. The V and J ends lost 4 bases and 0 bases, in that order; junction bases with no gene match: 6. The CDR3 nucleotides are TGTGCCAGCAGCTCGCCCAGGGGGAGCTCCTACGAGCAGTACTTC. Protein: CASSSPRGSSYEQYF. The full variable domain, rest sourced from reference TRBV7-2 and TRBJ2-7, is GAGVSQSPSNKVTEKGKDVELRCDPISGHTALYWYRQSLGQGLEFLIYFQGNSAPDKSGLPSDRFSAERTGGSVSTLTIQRTQQEDSAVYLCASSSPRGSSYEQYFGPGTRLTVT.